What follows are 24 T cell receptor beta chains derived from one specimen sequenced in a study of blood T cell repertoires in COVID-19. The protocol was immunoSEQ multiplex PCR, while the TCRdb copy is restricted to in-frame clones and leaves out a portion. The table has around 250,000 clones, over 75% seen once; the top ten hold about 9.3%. Specimen: PBMCs or T cells enriched from blood (not recorded which). The receptors here all came from a woman in her 50s with acute COVID-19.

The chain is built from TRBV11-2 and TRBJ2-4, with TRBD1 matching 9 bases. The V and J ends lost 4 bases and 8 bases, in that order; junction bases with no gene match: 12. The length of the CDR3 is 16 residues. Germline V lookup: CDR1 SGHAT, CDR2 FQNNGV. The CDR3 protein is CASSSGTGTGWYIQYF. The DNA for the CDR3 is TGTGCCAGCAGCTCAGGGACAGGGACGGGTTGGTACATTCAGTACTTC.

The chain combines TRBV5-6 with TRBJ1-4; D might be TRBD1 (6 bases). V lost 2 bases and J 8 bases, leaving 19 bases between the germline ends. There are 16 residues in the CDR3. Germline CDR1 and CDR2: SGHDT and YYEEEE. CDR3 loop: CASSLGPGGPREKLFF. As DNA, the CDR3 is TGTGCCAGCAGCTTAGGCCCGGGGGGGCCCAGGGAAAAACTGTTTTTT. The full variable domain, with the rest looked up from reference TRBV5-6 and TRBJ1-4, is DAGVTQSPTHLIKTRGQQVTLRCSPKSGHDTVSWYQQALGQGPQFIFQYYEEEERQRGNFPDRFSGHQFPNYSSELNVNALLLGDSALYLCASSLGPGGPREKLFFGSGTQLSVL.

This clone was seen just once. The CDR3 spells CATPGRADANEKLFF. Written as DNA, the CDR3 is TGTGCCACCCCCGGGAGGGCAGACGCTAATGAAAAACTGTTTTTT. The chain carries TRBV7-9 and TRBJ1-4, with D uncertain. The germline gives CDR1 SEHNR, CDR2 FQNEAQ (reference sequence). The germline V and J ends were trimmed by 10 bases and 3 bases, with 18 bases remaining between them. The CDR3 contains 15 residues.

The gene calls are TRBV6-5 and TRBJ1-2; D is undetermined. The CDR3 sequence is 15 residues long. Germline assignment: CDR1 MNHEY and CDR2 SVGAGI. V was trimmed by 4 bases and J by 4 bases, leaving 16 bases between them. CDR3 protein: CASSSSRIRGYGYTF. The DNA for the CDR3 is TGTGCCAGCAGTTCAAGCAGAATAAGAGGCTATGGCTACACCTTC.

The genes are TRBV28 and TRBJ1-2, with 7 bases fitting TRBD1. The CDR3 runs to 14 residues. Looked up from germline, CDR1 is MDHEN and CDR2 is SYDVKM. The ends lost 6 bases at V and 8 bases at J; junction bases unmatched: 12. The CDR3 reads CASRATGPVAGYTF. DNA of the CDR3: TGTGCCAGCAGAGCGACAGGGCCCGTAGCAGGCTACACCTTC.

The V call is TRBV6-5, the J call TRBJ1-2, with D possibly being TRBD1 (6 bases). V was clipped by 4 bases and J by 8 bases, with 14 bases between them. The CDR3 loop spans 13 amino acids. Germline CDR1 MNHEY, CDR2 SVGAGI. The CDR3 sequence is CASSSRDIGGYTF. As DNA, the CDR3 is TGTGCCAGCAGTTCCCGGGACATTGGAGGCTACACCTTC.

The V call is TRBV5-1, the J call TRBJ1-1, with 7 bases identical to TRBD1. The V gene's germline CDR1 is SGHRS and CDR2 YFSETQ. J gave up 7 bases and V 2 bases, and 5 bases lay outside the gene matches. This CDR3 has 13 residues. For the CDR3, the DNA is TGCGCCAGCAGCTTAGACAGGGTAAATGAAGCTTTCTTT. Its translation: CASSLDRVNEAFF.

The CDR3 nucleotides read TGTGCCAGCAGTTATACAGGGGATCAGCCCCAGCATTTT. This translates into CASSYTGDQPQHF. The genes are TRBV3-1 (or the pseudogene TRBV3-2) and TRBJ1-5; TRBD1 matches at 7 bases. CDR1 and CDR2 from the germline V gene are LGHDT and YNNKEL (reference sequence). The CDR3 spans 13 residues. With V trimmed by 6 bases and J by 5 bases, 4 bases remained unmatched.

The rearrangement links TRBV3-1 (or the pseudogene TRBV3-2) to TRBJ2-1; TRBD2 matches at 15 bases. Looked up from germline, CDR1 is LGHDT and CDR2 is YNNKEL (reference sequence). V lost 4 bases, J lost 6 bases, and 7 bases stayed unmatched. The CDR3 has 17 amino acids. As DNA, the CDR3 is TGTGCCAGCAGCCGACCCCGGACTAGCGGGGGGGTCAATGAGCAGTTCTTC. It yields the protein CASSRPRTSGGVNEQFF.

Worth noting for this clone: Other DNA sequences in the sample encode the same CDR3. This rearrangement joins TRBV7-2 to TRBJ2-5; 7 bases line up with TRBD1. The germline gives CDR1 SGHTA, CDR2 FQGNSA. This CDR3 is built from 15 residues. V gave up 1 base and J gave up 3 bases; unmatched junction bases: 5. CDR3 amino acids: CASSLVRDRKETQYF. As DNA, the CDR3 is TGTGCCAGCAGCTTAGTCCGGGACAGAAAAGAGACCCAGTACTTC.

The gene calls are TRBV4-3 and TRBJ2-3, with a possible D match to TRBD1 (6 bases). The CDR3 spans 13 residues. Germline V gives CDR1 LGHNA, CDR2 YSLEER. V was cut by 1 base and J by 6 bases, with 8 bases left in between. CDR3 sequence: CASSQARGDTQYF. DNA of the CDR3: TGCGCCAGCAGCCAAGCTAGGGGGGATACGCAGTATTTT.

The chain is built from TRBV5-1 and TRBJ2-5; TRBD2 matches 9 bases. CDR1 SGHRS and CDR2 YFSETQ come from the germline V gene. Trimming removed 1 base from V and 5 bases from J; junction bases left unmatched: 9. The CDR3 is made up of 16 amino acids. This chain's CDR3 is CASSLMAGGPAETQYF. The DNA of the CDR3 is TGCGCCAGCAGCTTGATGGCGGGGGGGCCGGCGGAGACCCAGTACTTC.

J is TRBJ1-2 and V is TRBV2; 7 bases agree with TRBD1. The length of the CDR3 is 15 residues. V shed 6 bases and J 3 bases; nucleotides not matched to a gene: 10. Germline CDR1 reads SNHLY; CDR2 reads FYNNEI. CDR3 region: CASRITGQFDYGYTF. The DNA of the CDR3 is TGTGCCAGCAGGATAACGGGACAGTTCGACTATGGCTACACCTTC.

As to this clone: At the DNA level, this CDR3 is encoded by other sequences in the same sample as well. The chain links TRBV30 to TRBJ1-1; D is possibly TRBD1 (6 bases). V was clipped by 5 bases and J by 1 base, with 8 bases between them. CDR1 and CDR2 (germline): GTSNPN, SVGIG (reference sequence). The CDR3 has 12 residues. The CDR3 DNA reads as TGTGCCTGGGCACAGGGGAACACTGAAGCTTTCTTT. Translating gives CAWAQGNTEAFF.

The chain uses TRBV7-6 and TRBJ2-7; tentative D call: TRBD1 (5 bases). Germline assignment: CDR1 SGHVS and CDR2 FNYEAQ. Trimming took off 2 bases at V and 6 bases at J, with 14 bases between the two ends. The CDR3 covers 14 residues. CDR3 amino acids: CASSLSRAVSEQYF. In DNA, the CDR3 is TGTGCCAGCAGCTTATCCAGGGCGGTTAGCGAGCAGTACTTC. Variable domain in full (rest from reference TRBV7-6 and TRBJ2-7): GAGVSQSPRYKVTKRGQDVALRCDPISGHVSLYWYRQALGQGPEFLTYFNYEAQQDKSGLPNDRFSAERPEGSISTLTIQRTEQRDSAMYRCASSLSRAVSEQYFGPGTRLTVT.

The chain uses TRBV10-3 and TRBJ2-3, with D perhaps TRBD1 (5 bases). CDR1 and CDR2 from the germline V gene are ENHRY and SYGVKD. The CDR3 totals 12 residues. Trimming took off 4 bases at V and 4 bases at J, with 6 bases between the two ends. DNA for the CDR3: TGTGCCATCAGTGGCAGGGCAGATACGCAGTATTTT. Its translation: CAISGRADTQYF.

This clone has only one observation. This chain links TRBV12-3 or TRBV12-4 with TRBJ2-7; possibly TRBD2 for D (6 bases). V was clipped by 5 bases and J by 6 bases, with 11 bases between them. This CDR3 has 12 residues. In nucleotides, the CDR3 is TGTGCCAGCAGTCATAGCGGTGGCGAGCAGTACTTC. It codes for CASSHSGGEQYF.

This chain links TRBV30 with TRBJ1-3; D is uncertain. V shed 5 bases and J shed 1 base, with 12 bases lying between them. The length of the CDR3 is 14 residues. Germline V lookup: CDR1 GTSNPN, CDR2 SVGIG (reference sequence). This CDR3 reads CAWETRSSGNTIYF. CDR3 coding DNA: TGTGCCTGGGAGACTCGGTCTTCTGGAAACACCATATATTTT. Full variable domain (rest looked up from reference TRBV30 and TRBJ1-3): SQTIHQWPATLVQPVGSPLSLECTVEGTSNPNLYWYRQAAGRGLQLLFYSVGIGQISSEVPQNLSASRPQDRQFILSSKKLLLSDSGFYLCAWETRSSGNTIYFGEGSWLTVV.

The chain joins TRBV30 to TRBJ1-2; D may be TRBD1 (5 bases). This CDR3 has 13 residues. The V gene lost 0 bases and the J gene lost 5 bases, with 10 bases spanning the gap. From germline, CDR1 is GTSNPN and CDR2 SVGIG (reference sequence). CDR3 DNA sequence: TGTGCCTGGAGTGTAGGGGAGGGGTATGGCTACACCTTC. Translated, it gives CAWSVGEGYGYTF.

This clone appeared once. The chain carries TRBV9 and TRBJ2-2; TRBD1 might be the D (5 bases). Trimming pared 2 bases from V and 0 bases from J, leaving 11 bases between. Germline V gene lookup returns CDR1 SGDLS and CDR2 YYNGEE. The CDR3 sequence is 16 residues long. CDR3 sequence reads: CASSVSLTANTGELFF. The CDR3 DNA sequence: TGTGCCAGCAGCGTCAGTCTGACAGCGAACACCGGGGAGCTGTTTTTT.

CDR3 in amino acids: CASSTGLAGGTYNEQFF. In DNA, the CDR3 is TGCGCCAGCAGCACTGGACTAGCGGGGGGAACCTACAATGAGCAGTTCTTC. V is TRBV5-1 and J is TRBJ2-1, with 14 bases identical to TRBD2. In germline, CDR1 is SGHRS, CDR2 YFSETQ. This CDR3 spans 17 amino acids. J gave up 2 bases and V 4 bases, and 5 bases lay outside the gene matches.

As regards this clone: Within the sample, other DNA sequences also encode this same CDR3. This chain connects TRBV5-1 to TRBJ1-1; D unresolved. Per germline, CDR1 SGHRS and CDR2 YFSETQ. The CDR3 sequence is 14 residues long. V was trimmed by 4 bases and J by 1 base, leaving 11 bases between them. The CDR3 is CASSPREGNTEAFF. The CDR3 DNA reads TGCGCCAGCAGCCCACGGGAAGGGAACACTGAAGCTTTCTTT.

The chain couples TRBV25-1 to TRBJ1-6; tentative D call: TRBD1 (5 bases). Trimming cost V 4 bases and J 10 bases, with 11 bases left between them. This CDR3 contains 13 residues. Germline lookup yields CDR1 MGHDK and CDR2 SYGVNS. The CDR3 bases are TGTGCCAGCAGTGGGCAGGGTAGCTCACCCCTCCACTTT. Translated, it gives CASSGQGSSPLHF.

The rearrangement joins TRBV14 to TRBJ1-1, with D unresolved. The CDR3 runs to 14 residues. Per germline, CDR1 SGHDN and CDR2 FVKESK. V lost 1 base to trimming and J lost 4 bases, with 10 bases between them. The CDR3 DNA follows: TGTGCCAGCAGCCAAGTCCAAGGGAGCACTGAAGCTTTCTTT. Protein: CASSQVQGSTEAFF.